The table lists the clone carrying this T cell receptor (beta chain) with a few counts. Its specificity is not known. Per germline, CDR1 KGHSH and CDR2 LQKENI. Trimming cost V 3 bases and J 1 base, with 10 bases left between them. The CDR3 sequence is 15 residues long. The sample belongs to a study of T cells in Graves' hyperthyroidism and ophthalmopathy. The study's findings and limits: Also found in blood were most expanded thyroid clonotypes above 0.001.

Amplification of TCR beta CDR3 regions was performed using RNA transcripts as template. HTBI primers were the set used in a first-round RT-PCR of the TCR CDR3. TCRdb fed the multiplex PCR reads into MiXCR, producing one record per CDR3 protein. The repertoire holds 300,000 to 500,000 distinct CDR3 sequences, with over 12% as singletons. Using 10 ml of fresh peripheral blood, PBMCs were prepared. Sequenced sample: blood. This TCR came from a man aged 45-60 years with Graves' ophthalmopathy. The chain couples TRBV18 to TRBJ1-5; D perhaps matches TRBD1 (6 bases). The CDR3 nucleotides are TGTGCCAGCTCACCTACAGGGACAAGCAATCAGCCCCAGCATTTT. Translating gives CASSPTGTSNQPQHF.